What follows describes a single T cell receptor (beta chain). It lacks a known antigen. This specimen belongs to a study of alternative splicing in chronic myeloid leukemia remission (dated by TCRdb to 2019 to 2021). The study in broad terms: Remission specimens from the trials were collected at major or complete molecular response, at 12 or 24 months of TKI therapy. RNA sequencing was used to profile peripheral blood taken from chronic-phase CML patients both at diagnosis and at remission, and those profiles were then compared against healthy donors. Eight or nine diagnostic specimens, together with matched remission specimens, were obtained from the RESIST (imatinib), ENESTxtnd (nilotinib) and PINNACLE (nilotinib plus pegylated interferon) trials. The median age was around 51 years at diagnosis and 56 to 60 at remission, while healthy controls had a median age of around 38. For the trials, the diagnostic specimens consisted of total leukocytes from peripheral blood that had been collected in EDTA. The French Persistem study supplied nine CML samples, of which seven were diagnostic and two were matched remission samples. Female/male counts of 11/5 were recorded for diagnosis samples, 8/3 for remission samples and 2/4 for controls. Trizol was used to extract total RNA from peripheral blood mononuclear cells of diagnosis, remission and control samples.

CDR1 and CDR2 are drawn from the germline V gene: KGHDR, SFDVKD. There are 17 amino acids in the CDR3, from cysteine to phenylalanine inclusive. The coding DNA is unavailable. What the research found in general, with its limitations: Strong differences in blood cell composition were observed between timepoints, with a shift from myeloid progenitor enrichment at diagnosis to mature lymphoid enrichment at remission. At remission, blood cell composition was found to be reconfigured to resemble that of lymphoid cell-enriched normal controls.

Libraries were prepared through bulk RNA-seq. The TruSeq Stranded RNA sample prep kit was used to generate libraries of poly-A-enriched mRNA from an input of approximately 0.9 ug total RNA. Every sample was sequenced in triplicate, with paired-end sequencing run on a HiSeq 2500. A read length of 125 nucleotides per mate was used for RNA-seq. As for the authors' bioinformatics: After trimming, reads were aligned to hg38 using STAR v2.7, and quality control was handled by FASTQC, RSeQC and multiqc. Salmon 0.14.1 was used to quantify gene expression levels as transcripts per million (TPM). Principal component analysis suggested that transcriptomic profiles were not driven by trial, library batch, sequencing batch, treatment regimen or sex. With the reads reprocessed by TCRdb, a single entry stands for each CDR3 protein sequence and no DNA is reported. TCRdb's processing, not the authors', yielded these V and J calls. The sample's clone listing holds around 50 distinct CDR3 sequences.

The label giving this sample's time point can be read as: major or complete molecular response after front-line TKI therapy. Sixteen CML patients made up the patient cohort, and matched post-remission samples were retrieved for a subset of those patients. The chain employs TRBV24-1 and TRBJ1-5. The receptor was derived from an adult with chronic myeloid leukemia. Source: PBMCs or total blood leukocytes (not recorded which), taken during remission. CDR3 loop: CATSPSEGSLSNQPQHF.